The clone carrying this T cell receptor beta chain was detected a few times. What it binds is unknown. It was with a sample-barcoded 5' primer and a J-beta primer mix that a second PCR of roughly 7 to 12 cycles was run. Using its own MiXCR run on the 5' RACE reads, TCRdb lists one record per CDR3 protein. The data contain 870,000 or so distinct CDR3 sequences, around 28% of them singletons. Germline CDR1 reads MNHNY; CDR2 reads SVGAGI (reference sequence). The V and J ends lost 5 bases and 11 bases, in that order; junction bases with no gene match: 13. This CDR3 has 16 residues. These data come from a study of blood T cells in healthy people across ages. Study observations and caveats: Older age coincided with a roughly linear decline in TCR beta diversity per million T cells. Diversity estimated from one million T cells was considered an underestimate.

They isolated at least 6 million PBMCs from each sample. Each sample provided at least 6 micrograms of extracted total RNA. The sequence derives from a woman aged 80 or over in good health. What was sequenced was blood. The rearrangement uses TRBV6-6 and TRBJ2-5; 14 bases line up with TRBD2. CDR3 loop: CASSPRGTSGGDEQYF. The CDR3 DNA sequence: TGTGCCAGCAGTCCTCGCGGGACTAGCGGGGGAGATGAGCAGTACTTC.